This T cell receptor beta chain was sequenced for a study of T cell responses to AZD1222 COVID-19 vaccine. The method was immunoSEQ multiplex PCR; TCRdb's version includes in-frame clones alone and lacks a portion of them. The table lists tens of thousands of clones, over 80% of them singletons. The CDR3 is made up of 14 amino acids. The germline V gene has CDR1 KGHDR and CDR2 SFDVKD. Trimming pared 9 bases from V and 7 bases from J, leaving 18 bases between. This material consisted of peripheral blood, taken on day 0 of MenACWY control vaccination. The chain links TRBV24-1 to TRBJ2-1; the D is unclear. The clonotype originates from an adult in good health. CDR3 sequence reads: CATGRQTNANEQFF. The CDR3 nucleotides are TGTGCCACCGGGCGGCAGACGAACGCGAATGAGCAGTTCTTC.